The 14 T cell receptor beta chains listed next were all sequenced from one sample in a study of somatic mutations in cytotoxic T cells in rheumatoid arthritis. Profiled with immunoSEQ multiplex PCR; TCRdb holds only in-frame clones, not every one. The table records 13,000 or so clones, just under 80% of them present only once. Material: CD8+ T cells sorted from blood. The receptors here all came from an adult with rheumatoid arthritis.

The V call is TRBV10-3, the J call TRBJ2-7; TRBD2 aligns across 12 bases. After removal of 4 bases from V and 2 bases from J, the junction contained 12 bases not matched to a gene. CDR3 length: 18 amino acids. CDR1 and CDR2 (germline): ENHRY, SYGVKD. The CDR3 DNA sequence: TGTGCCATCAGTGCCAATCAACTAGCGGGAGGACCCACCTACGAGCAGTACTTC. Its translation is CAISANQLAGGPTYEQYF.

Note on this clone: This sample also contains other DNA sequences that code for the same CDR3. This chain links TRBV30 with TRBJ1-6; no firm D call. The germline V and J ends were trimmed by 1 base and 8 bases, with 9 bases remaining between them. Germline CDR1 and CDR2: GTSNPN and SVGIG (reference sequence). CDR3 length equals 13 residues. The CDR3 sequence is CAWSANSDSPLHF. CDR3 nucleotide sequence: TGTGCCTGGAGTGCCAACAGCGATTCACCCCTCCACTTT.

This chain joins TRBV28 and TRBJ2-7, with D possibly being TRBD1 or TRBD2 (6 bases each). Germline V gives CDR1 MDHEN, CDR2 SYDVKM. This CDR3 has 14 residues. Trimming cost V 2 bases and J 4 bases, with 12 bases left between them. CDR3 in amino acids: CASSLRGQRYEQYF. The CDR3 DNA is TGTGCCAGCAGTTTACGGGGGCAGCGTTACGAGCAGTACTTC.

The chain joins TRBV4-1 to TRBJ1-5, with 7 positions matching TRBD1. Germline CDR1 is MGHRA and CDR2 is YSYEKL. V trimming: 3 bases; J trimming: 5 bases; junction bases outside the gene matches: 7. The CDR3 loop spans 15 amino acids. DNA of the CDR3: TGCGCCAGCAGCCACGACGACAGGGCTGATCAGCCCCAGCATTTT. Protein sequence: CASSHDDRADQPQHF.

The rearrangement links TRBV5-4 to TRBJ1-6; tentative D call: TRBD1 (6 bases). The CDR3 consists of 17 residues. The germline gives CDR1 SGHNT, CDR2 YYREEE (reference sequence). Trimming pared 1 base from V and 9 bases from J, leaving 20 bases between. CDR3 in DNA: TGTGCCAGCAGCTTGTCCGCCCCGGCGGGGGGCATTTCACCCCTCCACTTT. This gives the protein CASSLSAPAGGISPLHF.

J is TRBJ1-1 and V is TRBV10-3; no reliable D call. V lost 0 bases and J 5 bases, leaving 13 bases between the germline ends. The CDR3 covers 15 residues. Germline loops: CDR1 ENHRY, CDR2 SYGVKD. CDR3 loop: CAISESGWGGTEAFF. The CDR3 DNA follows: TGTGCCATCAGTGAGTCGGGGTGGGGTGGGACTGAAGCTTTCTTT.

Only a few counts were recorded for this clone. The chain links TRBV27 to TRBJ2-7; D call uncertain. Germline lookup yields CDR1 MNHEY and CDR2 SMNVEV (reference sequence). The CDR3 has 11 amino acids. V dropped 6 bases and J dropped 6 bases, with 9 bases sitting between them. The CDR3 reads CASRGSLEQYF. In DNA, the CDR3 is TGTGCCAGCAGGGGATCTCTCGAGCAGTACTTC.

The chain joins TRBV11-2 to TRBJ1-2, with D perhaps matching TRBD1 (5 bases). The CDR3 is 14 residues long. Germline V gives CDR1 SGHAT, CDR2 FQNNGV. V lost 1 base and J 4 bases, leaving 10 bases between the germline ends. The DNA for the CDR3 is TGTGCCAGCAGCTTAGGAGGGACCCCCTATGGCTACACCTTC. Translated: CASSLGGTPYGYTF.

The chain recombines TRBV27 with TRBJ1-4; no clear D. The CDR3 has 14 residues. The V and J ends lost 4 bases and 4 bases respectively, with 10 bases between them. Germline lookup yields CDR1 MNHEY and CDR2 SMNVEV (reference sequence). This CDR3 is CASSSGLYNEKLFF. CDR3 nucleotide sequence: TGTGCCAGCAGTTCGGGATTGTATAATGAAAAACTGTTTTTT.

This clone occurred once. This CDR3 reads CASSVELGLNTEAFF. The CDR3 DNA reads as TGTGCCAGCAGCGTAGAGCTGGGATTGAACACTGAAGCTTTCTTT. The chain links TRBV9 to TRBJ1-1; no firm D call. This CDR3 is 15 amino acids long. The V end lost 0 bases, the J end lost 0 bases, and 9 bases lay between the germline ends. Germline values: CDR1 SGDLS, CDR2 YYNGEE.

V is TRBV29-1 and J is TRBJ1-3; TRBD1 might be the D (5 bases). Germline CDR1 SQVTM, CDR2 ANQGSEA. The CDR3 extends over 14 amino acids. Trimming stripped 7 bases from V and 2 bases from J, with 15 bases between. CDR3 loop: CSAKDTAAGNTIYF. The CDR3 coding sequence is TGCAGCGCTAAGGACACGGCCGCTGGAAACACCATATATTTT. The full variable domain, its missing parts supplied by reference TRBV29-1 and TRBJ1-3, is SAVISQKPSRDICQRGTSLTIQCQVDSQVTMMFWYRQQPGQSLTLIATANQGSEATYESGFVIDKFPISRPNLTFSTLTVSNMSPEDSSIYLCSAKDTAAGNTIYFGEGSWLTVV.

The chain uses TRBV7-9 and TRBJ2-7; 8 bases are a match to TRBD1. Germline values: CDR1 SEHNR, CDR2 FQNEAQ (reference sequence). This CDR3 has 15 amino acids. J gave up 7 bases and V 5 bases, and 13 bases lay outside the gene matches. The CDR3 region is CASSPRQGLPWEQYF. CDR3 coding DNA: TGTGCCAGCAGCCCAAGACAGGGGCTACCCTGGGAGCAGTACTTC.

Concerning this clone: This specimen includes other DNA sequences encoding the same CDR3. The chain carries TRBV4-1 and TRBJ1-5; D is uncertain. CDR1 is MGHRA and CDR2 is YSYEKL in the germline V gene. The CDR3 is 14 amino acids. Trimming removed 4 bases at V and 1 base at J, with 8 bases between. CDR3 sequence: CASSPAYSNQPQHF. DNA for the CDR3: TGCGCCAGCAGCCCGGCCTACAGCAATCAGCCCCAGCATTTT.

The rearrangement uses TRBV5-1 and TRBJ1-4; D ambiguous. Germline CDR1 and CDR2: SGHRS and YFSETQ. The CDR3 covers 16 residues. Trimming took 0 bases from V and 6 from J, leaving 15 bases between them. The CDR3 bases are TGCGCCAGCAGCTTGGGGGGAGTCCCTGGGGATGAAAAACTGTTTTTT. Translating it yields CASSLGGVPGDEKLFF.